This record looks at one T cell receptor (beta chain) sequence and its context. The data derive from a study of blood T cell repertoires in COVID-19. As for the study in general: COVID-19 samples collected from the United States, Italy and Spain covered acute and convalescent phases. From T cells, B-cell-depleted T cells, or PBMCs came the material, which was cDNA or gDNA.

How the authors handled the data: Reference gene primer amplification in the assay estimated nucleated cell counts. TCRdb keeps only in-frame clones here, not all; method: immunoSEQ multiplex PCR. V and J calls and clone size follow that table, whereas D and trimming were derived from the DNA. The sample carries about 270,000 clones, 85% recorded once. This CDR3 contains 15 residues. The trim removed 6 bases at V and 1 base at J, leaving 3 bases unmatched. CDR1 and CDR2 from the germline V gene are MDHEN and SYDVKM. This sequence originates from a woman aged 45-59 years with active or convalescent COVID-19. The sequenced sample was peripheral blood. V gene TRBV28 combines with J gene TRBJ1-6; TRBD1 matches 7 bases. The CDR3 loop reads CASRRTGSYNSPLHF. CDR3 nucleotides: TGTGCCAGCAGAAGGACAGGATCCTATAATTCACCCCTCCACTTT.